This T cell receptor (beta chain) originates from a study of PD-1 blockade in classical Hodgkin lymphoma. This sample's time point: cycle 4 day 1 (C4D1), after 5 to 7 weeks of nivolumab. Each patient's relapse followed autologous stem cell transplantation, and brentuximab vedotin exposure varied. This clone was recorded a few times. Its antigen is as yet unknown. Whole-study findings and limits: Complete responders' baseline diversity resembled that of newly diagnosed patients.

Assay used: immunoSEQ multiplex PCR; TCRdb lists only in-frame clones, some missing. The table lists around 57,000 clones, 86% of them singletons. This clonotype originated in a human donor with classical Hodgkin lymphoma. This sample comprised peripheral blood mononuclear cells (PBMCs), obtained before the fourth cycle of nivolumab.

CDR3 sequence reads: CASSVEDTQYF. The CDR3 coding sequence is TGTGCCAGCAGCGTAGAAGATACGCAGTATTTT. V usage is TRBV9 and J usage is TRBJ2-3, with D hard to call. CDR1 and CDR2 from the germline V gene are SGDLS and YYNGEE. The CDR3 contains 11 residues. V lost 0 bases and J lost 5, with 1 base in between.